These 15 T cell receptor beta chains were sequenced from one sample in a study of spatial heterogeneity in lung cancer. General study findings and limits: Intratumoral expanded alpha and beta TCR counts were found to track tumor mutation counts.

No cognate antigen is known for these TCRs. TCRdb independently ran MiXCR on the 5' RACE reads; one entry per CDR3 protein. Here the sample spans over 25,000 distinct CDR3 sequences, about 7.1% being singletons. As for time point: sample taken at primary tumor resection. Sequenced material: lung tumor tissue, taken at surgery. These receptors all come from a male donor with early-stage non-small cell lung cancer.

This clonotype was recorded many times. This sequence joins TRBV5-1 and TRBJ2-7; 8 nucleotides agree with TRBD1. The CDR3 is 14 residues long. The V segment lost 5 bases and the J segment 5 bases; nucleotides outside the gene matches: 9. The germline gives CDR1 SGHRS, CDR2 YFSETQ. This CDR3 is CASSTDRGGDEQYF. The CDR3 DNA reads TGCGCCAGCAGTACCGACAGGGGAGGCGACGAGCAGTACTTC. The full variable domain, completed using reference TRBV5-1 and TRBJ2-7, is KAGVTQTPRYLIKTRGQQVTLSCSPISGHRSVSWYQQTPGQGLQFLFEYFSETQRNKGNFPGRFSGRQFSNSRSEMNVSTLELGDSALYLCASSTDRGGDEQYFGPGTRLTVT.

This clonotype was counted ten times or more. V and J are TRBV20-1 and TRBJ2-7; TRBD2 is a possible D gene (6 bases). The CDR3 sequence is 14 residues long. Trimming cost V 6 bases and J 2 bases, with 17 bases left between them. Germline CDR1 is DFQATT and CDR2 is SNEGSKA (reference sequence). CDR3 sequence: CSARPGLNTYEQYF. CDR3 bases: TGCAGTGCAAGACCGGGACTGAATACCTACGAGCAGTACTTC.

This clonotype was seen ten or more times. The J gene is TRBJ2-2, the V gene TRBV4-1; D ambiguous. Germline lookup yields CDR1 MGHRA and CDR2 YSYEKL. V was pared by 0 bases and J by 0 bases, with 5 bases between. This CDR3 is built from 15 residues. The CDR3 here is CASSQEPTNTGELFF. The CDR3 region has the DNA TGCGCCAGCAGCCAAGAACCAACGAACACCGGGGAGCTGTTTTTT.

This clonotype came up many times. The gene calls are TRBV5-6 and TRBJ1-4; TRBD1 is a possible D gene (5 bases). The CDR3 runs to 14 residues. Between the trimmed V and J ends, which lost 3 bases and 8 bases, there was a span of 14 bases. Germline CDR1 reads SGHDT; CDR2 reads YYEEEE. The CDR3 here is CASSSTAEGEKLFF. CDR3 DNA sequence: TGTGCCAGCAGCTCGACAGCCGAAGGGGAAAAACTGTTTTTT. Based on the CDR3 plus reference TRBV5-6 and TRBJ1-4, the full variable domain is DAGVTQSPTHLIKTRGQQVTLRCSPKSGHDTVSWYQQALGQGPQFIFQYYEEEERQRGNFPDRFSGHQFPNYSSELNVNALLLGDSALYLCASSSTAEGEKLFFGSGTQLSVL.

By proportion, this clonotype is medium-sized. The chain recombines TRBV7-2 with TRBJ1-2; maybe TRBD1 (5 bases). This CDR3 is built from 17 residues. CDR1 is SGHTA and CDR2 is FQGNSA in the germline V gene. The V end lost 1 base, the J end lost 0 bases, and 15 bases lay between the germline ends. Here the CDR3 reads CASSLGSWTPTNYGYTF. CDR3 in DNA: TGTGCCAGCAGCTTAGGCAGTTGGACACCCACTAACTATGGCTACACCTTC.

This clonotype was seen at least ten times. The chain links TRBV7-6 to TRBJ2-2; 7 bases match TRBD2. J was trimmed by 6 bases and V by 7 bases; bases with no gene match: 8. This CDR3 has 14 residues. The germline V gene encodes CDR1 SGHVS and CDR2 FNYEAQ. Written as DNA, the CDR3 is TGTGCCAGCACATCGACTAGCAGGGCCGGGGAGCTGTTTTTT. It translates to CASTSTSRAGELFF.

CDR3 sequence: CASSPGTGPTYEQYF. As DNA, the CDR3 is TGTGCCAGCAGCCCGGGGACAGGGCCGACCTACGAGCAGTACTTC. This chain uses TRBV28 with TRBJ2-7, with 9 bases aligning to TRBD1. The germline V gene has CDR1 MDHEN and CDR2 SYDVKM. V gave up 6 bases and J gave up 2 bases; unmatched junction bases: 8. The CDR3 totals 15 residues.

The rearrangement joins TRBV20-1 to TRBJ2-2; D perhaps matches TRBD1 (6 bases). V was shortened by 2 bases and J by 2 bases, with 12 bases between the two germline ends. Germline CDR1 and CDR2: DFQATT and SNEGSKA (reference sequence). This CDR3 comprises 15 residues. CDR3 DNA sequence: TGCAGTGCTAGACGCGGACAGAGAAACACCGGGGAGCTGTTTTTT. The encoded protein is CSARRGQRNTGELFF.

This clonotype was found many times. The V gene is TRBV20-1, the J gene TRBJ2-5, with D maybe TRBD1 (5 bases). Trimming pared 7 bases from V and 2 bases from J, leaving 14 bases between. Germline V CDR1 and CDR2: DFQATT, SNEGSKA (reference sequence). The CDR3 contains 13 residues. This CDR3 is CSVNQGNQETQYF. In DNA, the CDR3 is TGCAGTGTCAATCAGGGAAATCAAGAGACCCAGTACTTC.

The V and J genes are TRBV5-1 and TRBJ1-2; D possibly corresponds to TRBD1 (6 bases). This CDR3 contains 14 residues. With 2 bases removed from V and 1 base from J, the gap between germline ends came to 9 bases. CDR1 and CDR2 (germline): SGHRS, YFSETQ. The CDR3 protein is CASSFTGSNYGYTF. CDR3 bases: TGCGCCAGCAGCTTTACAGGGAGTAACTATGGCTACACCTTC.

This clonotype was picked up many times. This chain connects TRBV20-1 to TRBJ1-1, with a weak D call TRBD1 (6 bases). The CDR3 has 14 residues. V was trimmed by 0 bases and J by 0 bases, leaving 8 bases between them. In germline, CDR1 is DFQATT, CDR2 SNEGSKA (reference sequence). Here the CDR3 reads CSAREAGVNTEAFF. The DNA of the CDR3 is TGCAGTGCTAGAGAAGCAGGGGTGAACACTGAAGCTTTCTTT.

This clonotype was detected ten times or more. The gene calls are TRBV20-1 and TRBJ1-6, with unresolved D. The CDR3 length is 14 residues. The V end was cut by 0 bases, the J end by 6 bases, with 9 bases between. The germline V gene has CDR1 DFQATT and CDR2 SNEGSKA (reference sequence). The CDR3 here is CSARDARSNSPLHF. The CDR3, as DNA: TGCAGTGCTAGAGATGCCAGGAGTAATTCACCCCTCCACTTT.

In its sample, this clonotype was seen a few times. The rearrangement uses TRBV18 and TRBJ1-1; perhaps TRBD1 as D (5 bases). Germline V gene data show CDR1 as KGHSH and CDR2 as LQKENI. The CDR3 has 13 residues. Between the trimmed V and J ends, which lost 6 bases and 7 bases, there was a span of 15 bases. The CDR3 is CASSPQGRGEAFF. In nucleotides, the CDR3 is TGTGCCAGCTCTCCCCAGGGACGGGGTGAAGCTTTCTTT.

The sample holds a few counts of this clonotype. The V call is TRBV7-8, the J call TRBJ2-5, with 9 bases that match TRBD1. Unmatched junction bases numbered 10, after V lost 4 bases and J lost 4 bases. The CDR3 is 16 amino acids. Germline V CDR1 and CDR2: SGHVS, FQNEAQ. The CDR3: CASSYSTGGLAETQYF. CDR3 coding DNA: TGTGCCAGCAGCTACTCAACAGGGGGCCTCGCAGAGACCCAGTACTTC.

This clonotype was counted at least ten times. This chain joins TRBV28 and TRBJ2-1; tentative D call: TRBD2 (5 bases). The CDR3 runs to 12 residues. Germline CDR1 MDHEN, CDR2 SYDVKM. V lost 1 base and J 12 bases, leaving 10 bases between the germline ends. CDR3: CASSLSGLGQFF. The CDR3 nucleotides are TGTGCCAGCAGTTTATCGGGGTTGGGGCAGTTCTTC.